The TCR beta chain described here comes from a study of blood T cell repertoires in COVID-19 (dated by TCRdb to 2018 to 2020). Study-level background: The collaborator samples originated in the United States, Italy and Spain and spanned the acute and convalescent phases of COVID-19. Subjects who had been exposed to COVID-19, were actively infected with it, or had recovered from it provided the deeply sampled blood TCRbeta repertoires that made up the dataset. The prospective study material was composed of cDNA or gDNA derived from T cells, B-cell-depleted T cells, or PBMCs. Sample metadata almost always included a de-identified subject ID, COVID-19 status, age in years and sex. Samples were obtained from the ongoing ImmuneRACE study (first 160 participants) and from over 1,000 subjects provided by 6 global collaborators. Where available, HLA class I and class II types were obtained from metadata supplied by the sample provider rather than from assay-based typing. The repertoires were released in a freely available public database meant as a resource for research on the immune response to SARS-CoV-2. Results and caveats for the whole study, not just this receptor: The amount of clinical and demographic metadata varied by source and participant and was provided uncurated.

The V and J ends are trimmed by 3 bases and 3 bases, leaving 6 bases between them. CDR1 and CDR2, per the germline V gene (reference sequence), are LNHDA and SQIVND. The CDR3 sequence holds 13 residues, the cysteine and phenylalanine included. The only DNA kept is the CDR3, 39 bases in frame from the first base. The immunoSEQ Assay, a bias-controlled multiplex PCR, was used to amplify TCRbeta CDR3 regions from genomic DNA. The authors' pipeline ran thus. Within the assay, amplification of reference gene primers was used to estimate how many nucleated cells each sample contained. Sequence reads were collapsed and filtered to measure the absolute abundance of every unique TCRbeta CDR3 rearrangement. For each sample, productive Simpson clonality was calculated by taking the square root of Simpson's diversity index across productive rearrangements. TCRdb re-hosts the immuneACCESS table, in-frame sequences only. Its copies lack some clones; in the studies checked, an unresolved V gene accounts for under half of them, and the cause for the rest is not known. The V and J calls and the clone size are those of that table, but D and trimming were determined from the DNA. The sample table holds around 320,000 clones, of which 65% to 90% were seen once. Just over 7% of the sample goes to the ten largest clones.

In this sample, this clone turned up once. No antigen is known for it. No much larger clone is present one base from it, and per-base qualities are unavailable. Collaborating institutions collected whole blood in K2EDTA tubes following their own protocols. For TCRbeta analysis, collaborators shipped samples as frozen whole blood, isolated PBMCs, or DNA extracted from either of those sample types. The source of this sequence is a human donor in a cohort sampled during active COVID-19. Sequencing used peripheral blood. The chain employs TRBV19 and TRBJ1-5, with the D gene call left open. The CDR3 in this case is CASSMRFNQPQHF. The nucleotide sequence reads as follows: TGTGCCAGTAGTATGCGGTTCAATCAGCCCCAGCATTTT.